The 26 T cell receptor beta chains in this list originate from one sample, sequenced in a study of metastatic and nonmetastatic thyroid tumors. TCRdb ran MiXCR on the PCR reads. Of roughly 29,000 clones listed, 23% are singletons. No patient had received any treatment before thyroid surgery. Sequencing was done on a sample of blood. The source of these receptors is a female donor with papillary thyroid cancer or a benign thyroid nodule (not recorded which). Some clones in this sample may be carry-over from other donors' samples.

This clone came up many times. The chain joins TRBV9 to TRBJ2-1; perhaps TRBD2 as D (6 bases). This CDR3 is 18 amino acids long. Per the germline V gene, CDR1 is SGDLS and CDR2 is YYNGEE. Trimming removed 0 bases at V and 5 bases at J, with 21 bases between. CDR3 region: CASSVVDSVVAVHNEQFF. The CDR3 nucleotides read TGTGCCAGCAGCGTAGTCGACTCAGTAGTAGCGGTCCACAATGAGCAGTTCTTC.

As concerns this clone: At one end the junction does not follow the germline gene, possibly because of a read error. The chain recombines TRBV19 with TRBJ1-6; 7 bases match TRBD1. This CDR3 spans 16 amino acids. Looked up from germline, CDR1 is LNHDA and CDR2 is SQIVND (reference sequence). CDR3 sequence: CASSAAGGRSNSPLNF. In DNA form, the CDR3 reads TGTGCCAGTAGTGCCGCAGGGGGTCGAAGTAATTCACCCCTGAACTTT.

This clone has a single count. Here the CDR3 omits its conserved ending phenylalanine or tryptophan, so a read error is the likely source. The rearrangement links TRBV4-1 to TRBJ2-5; D assignment may be TRBD1 or TRBD2 (6 bases each). The CDR3 length is 16 residues. CDR1 and CDR2 from the germline V gene are MGHRA and YSYEKL. CDR3 amino acids: CANSQGTWAGQETQYI. The CDR3 DNA is TGCGCCAACAGCCAGGGGACTTGGGCGGGGCAAGAGACCCAGTACATC.

Many counts were recorded for this clone. J is TRBJ1-5 and V is TRBV30; D possibly corresponds to TRBD1 (6 bases). Germline CDR1 GTSNPN, CDR2 SVGIG (reference sequence). V dropped 3 bases and J dropped 6 bases, with 15 bases sitting between them. The CDR3 runs 14 residues. CDR3 nucleotide sequence: TGTGCCTGGAGGGGTGGGGGGGCTGGTCAGCCCCAGCATTTT. It encodes CAWRGGGAGQPQHF.

The table lists this clone with many counts. The identical CDR3 is also encoded by other nucleotide sequences in the sample. This chain's CDR3 is CAISERAENEKLFF. The CDR3 bases are TGTGCCATCAGTGAGAGGGCAGAAAATGAAAAACTGTTTTTT. V usage is TRBV10-3 and J usage is TRBJ1-4, with D unresolved. This CDR3 comprises 14 residues. The V end lost 2 bases, the J end lost 5 bases, and 9 bases lay between the germline ends. CDR1 and CDR2 (germline): ENHRY, SYGVKD.

The rearrangement uses TRBV7-2 and TRBJ1-5; D gene uncertain. CDR1 is SGHTA and CDR2 is FQGNSA in the germline V gene. Trimming left V 1 base short and J 6 bases short, with 10 bases between. There are 14 residues in the CDR3. CDR3 in DNA: TGTGCCAGCAGCTTAGTTTGGGTTCCTCAGCCCCAGCATTTT. Translation gives CASSLVWVPQPQHF.

V is TRBV7-6 and J is TRBJ2-7, with 7 bases identical to TRBD2. In germline, CDR1 is SGHVS, CDR2 FNYEAQ. With V trimmed by 7 bases and J by 6 bases, 15 bases remained unmatched. CDR3 length: 15 amino acids. CDR3 nucleotide sequence: TGTGCCAGCATCCCGCTAGCGGTAGGGCCGGGCGAGCAGTACTTC. Its protein product is CASIPLAVGPGEQYF.

This clone was seen repeatedly, ten times or more. The CDR3 DNA is TGTGCCAGCAGTTACTCGCCGACTAGCGGGAGGAGGTTGGGTAGCGAGGAGCTGTTTTTT. This encodes CASSYSPTSGRRLGSEELFF. The V and J genes are TRBV6-2 or TRBV6-3 and TRBJ2-2; 13 bases fit TRBD2. CDR1 and CDR2 (germline): MNHEY, SVGEGT. V shed 0 bases and J 10 bases; nucleotides not matched to a gene: 17. This CDR3 spans 20 amino acids.

Comments on this clone: A junction end diverges from the germline sequence, so it may reflect a read error. This chain connects TRBV10-3 to TRBJ2-5, with D unresolved. CDR1 and CDR2 (germline): ENHRY, SYGVKD. The CDR3 spans 14 residues. The DNA of the CDR3 is TGTGCCTTCAGTGAGGTGTCCACCCAAGAGACCCAGTACTTC. Its protein is CAFSEVSTQETQYF.

By share, this clone counts as medium-sized. The chain carries TRBV7-2 and TRBJ1-2; D uncertain. CDR1 is SGHTA, CDR2 FQGNSA, per germline. This CDR3 contains 11 residues. Trimming cost V 5 bases and J 0 bases, with 1 base left between them. Here the CDR3 DNA reads TGTGCCAGCAGCGCTAACTATGGCTACACCTTC. Protein sequence: CASSANYGYTF.

In the case of this clone: No conserved phenylalanine or tryptophan ends this CDR3, so it is likely a read error. The rearrangement joins TRBV19 to TRBJ2-5, with TRBD2 matching 12 bases. Germline trimming cut 5 bases from V and 5 bases from J; bases unmatched to any gene: 9. Per germline, CDR1 LNHDA and CDR2 SQIVND (reference sequence). The CDR3 contains 16 residues. CDR3: CASSLGTSGFVETQYC. The CDR3 DNA sequence: TGTGCCAGTAGTCTCGGGACTAGCGGGTTCGTGGAGACCCAGTACTGC.

This clone was counted many times. The chain is built from TRBV24-1 and TRBJ2-3, with D hard to call. CDR3 size: 15 residues. Germline V lookup: CDR1 KGHDR, CDR2 SFDVKD. Trimming left V 2 bases short and J 4 bases short, with 12 bases between. CDR3 loop: CATSDSQHFPDTQYF. Written as DNA, the CDR3 is TGTGCCACCAGTGATTCGCAGCACTTTCCAGATACGCAGTATTTT.

This chain uses TRBV5-1 with TRBJ1-2; D is possibly TRBD1 (6 bases). The germline gives CDR1 SGHRS, CDR2 YFSETQ. Trimming cost V 0 bases and J 8 bases, with 17 bases left between them. The length of the CDR3 is 15 residues. The CDR3 reads CASSLERRGGYGYTF. DNA for the CDR3: TGCGCCAGCAGCTTGGAACGGAGAGGGGGTTACGGCTACACCTTC.

This clone came up once. This chain uses TRBV7-2 with TRBJ1-5, with D unclear. The V gene lost 3 bases and the J gene lost 0 bases, with 6 bases spanning the gap. Germline CDR1 is SGHTA and CDR2 is FQGNSA. The CDR3 is 14 residues long. DNA for the CDR3: TGTGCCAGCAGCTTTTTTCATAGCAATCAGCCCCAGCATTTT. Encoded protein: CASSFFHSNQPQHF.

The table lists this clone with many counts. V usage is TRBV9 and J usage is TRBJ2-1, with no clear D. Looked up from germline, CDR1 is SGDLS and CDR2 is YYNGEE. CDR3 length equals 11 residues. Deletions cut 0 bases from V and 9 bases from J, with 4 bases between. In DNA, the CDR3 is TGTGCCAGCAGCGTAGGCAGTGAGCAGTTCTTC. Its protein product is CASSVGSEQFF.

There are many counts of this clone. The chain joins TRBV28 to TRBJ2-5; the match to TRBD2 covers 9 bases. V lost 8 bases to trimming and J lost 4 bases; unmatched junction nucleotides: 11. CDR1 and CDR2 (germline): MDHEN, SYDVKM. This CDR3 region has 15 residues. CDR3 bases: TGTGCCAGCTCTAATCCCGGGACTAGCACAGAGACCCAGTACTTC. Amino acids: CASSNPGTSTETQYF.

Judged by abundance, this clone is medium-sized. The V gene is TRBV4-1, the J gene TRBJ2-7; perhaps TRBD1 as D (6 bases). V dropped 1 base and J dropped 5 bases, with 12 bases sitting between them. The CDR3 has 14 residues. In germline, CDR1 is MGHRA, CDR2 YSYEKL. CDR3 nucleotide sequence: TGCGCCAGCAGCCAAGTCAGGGGCCCCGACGAGCAGTACTTC. Translated: CASSQVRGPDEQYF.

The chain is built from TRBV27 and TRBJ1-1; D ambiguous. V was shortened by 6 bases and J by 3 bases, with 11 bases between the two germline ends. Germline CDR1 reads MNHEY; CDR2 reads SMNVEV (reference sequence). CDR3 size: 13 residues. The CDR3 nucleotides are TGTGCCAGCAGAAATAACCGGGACACTGAAGCTTTCTTT. Its protein is CASRNNRDTEAFF.

This sequence joins TRBV12-3 or TRBV12-4 and TRBJ1-1; the D is unclear. The CDR3 has 16 residues. V lost 1 base and J 0 bases, leaving 12 bases between the germline ends. This chain's CDR3 is CASSLGSVYMNTEAFF. CDR3 nucleotide sequence: TGTGCCAGCAGTTTAGGGAGTGTTTACATGAACACTGAAGCTTTCTTT.

This clone was counted ten times or more. The gene calls are TRBV3-2 and TRBJ1-2; TRBD1 is taken as the D call from the table, unchecked against the DNA. TRBV3-2 is shown as a pseudogene. This CDR3 is built from 18 residues. In nucleotides, the CDR3 is TGTGCCAGCAGGCAGGGGAGGGACAGGGGCCACCCCCACTATGGCTACACCTTC. Translating it yields CASRQGRDRGHPHYGYTF.

On this clone itself: This may arise from a read error, as a much more abundant clone is one base away. The chain links TRBV11-2 to TRBJ2-3; TRBD2 aligns across 9 bases. The V segment lost 5 bases and the J segment 0 bases; nucleotides outside the gene matches: 18. Germline V gene sequence: CDR1 SGHAT, CDR2 FQNNGV. The CDR3 is 20 residues long. CDR3 nucleotides: TGTGCCAGCAGCCCCACCCCGGGGCTAGCGGGATTGTCTAGCACAGATACGCAGTATTTT. It is translated as CASSPTPGLAGLSSTDTQYF.

The chain carries TRBV27 and TRBJ2-5; the D gene is possibly TRBD2 (7 bases). CDR1 is MNHEY and CDR2 is SMNVEV in the germline V gene (reference sequence). This CDR3 comprises 19 residues. V lost 2 bases, J lost 2 bases, and 24 bases lay in between. The CDR3 bases are TGTGCCAGCAGTTTAGAGGGAGGGGGGAAATCTACGCGGCAAGAGACCCAGTACTTC. This encodes CASSLEGGGKSTRQETQYF.

A remark on this clone: This CDR3 is missing its conserved last phenylalanine or tryptophan, likely due to a read error. The V call is TRBV20-1, the J call TRBJ1-5, with 8 nucleotides matching TRBD1. This CDR3 is built from 15 residues. Trimming took 4 bases from V and 1 from J; bases not matched to a gene: 6. Germline V CDR1 and CDR2: DFQATT, SNEGSKA (reference sequence). The CDR3 DNA reads as TGCAGTGCTACCCGTGGACAGGGCAGCAATCAGCCCCAGCATCTT. Encoded protein: CSATRGQGSNQPQHL.

This clone was detected ten times or more. V and J are TRBV24-1 and TRBJ1-6, with D possibly TRBD1 on 5 matching bases. CDR3 length equals 14 residues. V lost 3 bases and J lost 6, with 8 bases in between. From germline, CDR1 is KGHDR and CDR2 SFDVKD. The CDR3 sequence: CATSDAGRNSPLHF. The CDR3 DNA sequence: TGTGCCACCAGTGATGCGGGGCGTAATTCACCCCTCCACTTT.

This clone is deemed medium-sized. This chain joins TRBV28 and TRBJ1-6, with no clear D. The CDR3 spans 16 residues. V dropped 3 bases and J dropped 9 bases, with 18 bases sitting between them. CDR1 is MDHEN, CDR2 SYDVKM, per germline. Written as DNA, the CDR3 is TGTGCCAGCAGTTTCCAAACCCTGGGCGGCAGTTCACCCCTCCACTTT. Its protein is CASSFQTLGGSSPLHF.

This clone was detected ten times or more. This sequence joins TRBV7-9 and TRBJ2-5; possibly TRBD1 for D (5 bases). Trimming pared 1 base from V and 2 bases from J, leaving 8 bases between. This CDR3 has 14 residues. Germline CDR1 and CDR2: SEHNR and FQNEAQ (reference sequence). The CDR3 sequence is CASSLGQPQETQYF. CDR3 coding DNA: TGTGCCAGCAGCTTAGGACAGCCACAAGAGACCCAGTACTTC.